This T cell receptor (beta chain) was retrieved from a study of cytomegalovirus exposure and HLA in healthy donors. Overall study results and limits: Specificity for CMV antigens was confirmed in vitro for a few of the CMV-associated chains.

Data came from immunoSEQ multiplex PCR; TCRdb stores just in-frame clones and leaves some out. The sample includes about 200,000 clones, roughly 83% of them seen just once. About this clone itself: Its antigen is not known.

The CDR3 runs 16 residues. This sequence joins TRBV21-1 and TRBJ2-3. TRBV21-1 is noted as a pseudogene. The sample comprised PBMCs. The clonotype was recovered from a woman between 18 and 30 years old in good health and CMV-seronegative. CDR3: CASSKGTAPSTDTQYF. DNA for the CDR3: TGTGCCAGCAGCAAGGGGACGGCTCCTAGCACAGATACGCAGTATTTT.